The clone carrying this T cell receptor beta chain was observed at least ten times. Its antigen remains unidentified. These data are taken from a study of T-cell reconstitution after alpha-beta-depleted transplantation in children. Preparing the TCRbeta library involved the use of unique molecular identifiers. TCRdb itself ran the PCR reads through MiXCR, one entry per CDR3 protein. The table shows some 150,000 distinct CDR3 sequences, with around 8.5% occurring only once. Notes on the study in general: Several hundred expanded graft clones reportedly supplied alpha-beta T cells about two months after transplant. Certain patients had high TCRbeta diversity at day 60, and it came from recipient T cells and thymic progenitors that survived.

Germline V gene data show CDR1 as SEHNR and CDR2 as FQNEAQ (reference sequence). The CDR3 consists of 16 residues. With 4 bases clipped from V and 0 bases from J, the junction kept 5 bases outside the gene matches. This clonotype originated in a female patient aged 2-9 years who had a stem cell transplant for congenital amegakaryocytic thrombocytopenia, so the T cells may come from the graft donor. This chain links TRBV7-9 with TRBJ2-1; 8 nucleotides agree with TRBD2. This specimen consisted of PBMCs, mostly from graft donor cells, obtained 180 days after TCRalphabeta/CD19-depleted stem cell transplant. CDR3 nucleotide sequence: TGTGCCAGCAGCTCCTTAGCGGGGAGCTCCTACAATGAGCAGTTCTTC. Protein sequence: CASSSLAGSSYNEQFF.